The entry that follows covers one TCR beta chain sequence. The CDR3 consists of 15 residues. Trimming took off 2 bases at V and 4 bases at J, with 13 bases between the two ends. Germline values: CDR1 ENHRY, CDR2 SYGVKD. This specimen belongs to a study of blood T cell repertoires in COVID-19. Study context: From the United States, Italy and Spain came samples of acute and convalescent COVID-19.

Under the authors' procedure: From reference gene primer amplification, estimates of nucleated cell counts were derived. The table came from immunoSEQ multiplex PCR; TCRdb's copy has only in-frame clones and leaves some out. The V and J calls and clone size are taken from that table; D and trimming were inferred from the DNA. Of a few hundred thousand clones listed, around nine tenths are singletons. Participants were aged about 18 to 90 years, lived in 24 US areas, and enrolled virtually. Assignments of participants to cohorts depended upon their own reported clinical history. This TCR came from a woman aged 50 to 60 who had recovered from COVID-19. The chain links TRBV10-3 to TRBJ2-3; a possible D gene is TRBD2 (6 bases). The sample taken for sequencing was PBMCs or T cells enriched from blood (not recorded which). The CDR3 DNA is TGTGCCATCAGTGAGGTCGGCGGGATAGCAGATACGCAGTATTTT. Translating it yields CAISEVGGIADTQYF.